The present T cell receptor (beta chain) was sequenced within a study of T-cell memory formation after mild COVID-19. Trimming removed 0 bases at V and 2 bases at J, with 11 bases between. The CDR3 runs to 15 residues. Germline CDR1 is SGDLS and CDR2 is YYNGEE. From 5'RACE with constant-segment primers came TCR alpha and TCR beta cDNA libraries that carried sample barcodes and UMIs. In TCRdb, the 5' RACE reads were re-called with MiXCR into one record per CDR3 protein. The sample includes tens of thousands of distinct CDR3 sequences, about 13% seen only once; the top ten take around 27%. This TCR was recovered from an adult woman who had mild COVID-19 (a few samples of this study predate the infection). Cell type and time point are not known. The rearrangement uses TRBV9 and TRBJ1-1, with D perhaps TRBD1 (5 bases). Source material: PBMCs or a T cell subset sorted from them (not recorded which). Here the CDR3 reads CASSVEPGPNTEAFF. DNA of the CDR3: TGTGCCAGCAGCGTAGAGCCGGGGCCCAACACTGAAGCTTTCTTT.